This T cell receptor (beta chain) was recovered during a study of CD8 T cells in ankylosing spondylitis. Study results and caveats: It appeared that ankylosing spondylitis blood was characterized by a TCR beta motif of under ten highly homologous variants.

TCRdb re-called the 5' RACE reads through MiXCR, storing one row per CDR3 protein. The repertoire includes about 420,000 distinct CDR3 sequences, about a fifth of them detected once, and less than 20% sits in the top ten. On this clonotype itself: Its specificity is unknown.

Per the germline V gene, CDR1 is SGHTA and CDR2 is FQGTGA. Between the trimmed V and J ends, which lost 6 bases and 0 bases, there was a span of 14 bases. The CDR3 extends over 16 amino acids. Material: blood, either unsorted or a sorted T cell fraction (not recorded which). The TCR comes from a male donor with ankylosing spondylitis. The chain links TRBV7-3 to TRBJ2-2, with no clear D. As DNA, the CDR3 is TGTGCCAGCAGTTACACTACCACAGCGAACACCGGGGAGCTGTTTTTT. Translation: CASSYTTTANTGELFF.